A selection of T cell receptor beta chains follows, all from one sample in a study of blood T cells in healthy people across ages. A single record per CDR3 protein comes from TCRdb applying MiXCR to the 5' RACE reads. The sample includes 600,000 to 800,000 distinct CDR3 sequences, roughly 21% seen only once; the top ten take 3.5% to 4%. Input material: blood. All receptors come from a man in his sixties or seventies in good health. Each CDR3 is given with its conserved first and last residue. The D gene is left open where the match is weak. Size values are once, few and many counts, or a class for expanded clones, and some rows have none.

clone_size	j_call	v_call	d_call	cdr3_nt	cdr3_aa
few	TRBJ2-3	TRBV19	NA	TGTGCCAGTAGTAGAACGGGGACCACAGATACGCAGTATTTT	CASSRTGTTDTQYF
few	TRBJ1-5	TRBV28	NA	TGTGCCAGCAGTGCGTATCAGGGGTTAGATCAGCCCCAGCATTTT	CASSAYQGLDQPQHF
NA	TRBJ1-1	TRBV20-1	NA	TGCAGTGCCCCCACGGGGGTTAACCACGGTGAAGCTTTCTTT	CSAPTGVNHGEAFF
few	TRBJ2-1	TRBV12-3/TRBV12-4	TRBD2	TGTGCCAGCAGTTTCAGTGGTAGCGGGAACTCCTACAATGAGCAGTTCTTC	CASSFSGSGNSYNEQFF
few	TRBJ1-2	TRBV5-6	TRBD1	TGTGCCAGCAGCTTCCCGACAGGGGGGTTGGATGGCTACACCTTC	CASSFPTGGLDGYTF
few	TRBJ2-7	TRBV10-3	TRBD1	TGTGCCATCGGGACAGGGGGGTCCTACGAGCAGTACTTC	CAIGTGGSYEQYF
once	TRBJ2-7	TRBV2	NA	TGTGCCAGCAAGGCAGGTGTATCATACGAGCAGTACTTC	CASKAGVSYEQYF
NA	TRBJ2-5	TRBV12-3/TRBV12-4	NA	TGTGCCAGCAGTCCGGGACTCGGAAAAGAGACCCAGTACTTC	CASSPGLGKETQYF
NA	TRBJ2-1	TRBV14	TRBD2	TGTGCCCGCAGCCAAGAACTAGCGGTATACAATGAGCAGTTCTTC	CARSQELAVYNEQFF
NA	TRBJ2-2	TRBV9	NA	TGTGCCAGCAGCGTAGATCCTCTACAGAGTTACACCGGGGAGCTGTTTTTT	CASSVDPLQSYTGELFF
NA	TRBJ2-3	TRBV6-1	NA	TGTGCCAGCAGTGAAGACCAGAGCACAGATACGCAGTATTTT	CASSEDQSTDTQYF
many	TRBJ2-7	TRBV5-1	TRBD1	TGCGCCAGCAGCTTCTGGTCAGGGGGCCACGAGCAGTACTTC	CASSFWSGGHEQYF
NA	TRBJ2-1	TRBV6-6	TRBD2	TGTGCCAGCAGCAAGACTAGCGCCTCCTACAATGAGCAGTTCTTC	CASSKTSASYNEQFF